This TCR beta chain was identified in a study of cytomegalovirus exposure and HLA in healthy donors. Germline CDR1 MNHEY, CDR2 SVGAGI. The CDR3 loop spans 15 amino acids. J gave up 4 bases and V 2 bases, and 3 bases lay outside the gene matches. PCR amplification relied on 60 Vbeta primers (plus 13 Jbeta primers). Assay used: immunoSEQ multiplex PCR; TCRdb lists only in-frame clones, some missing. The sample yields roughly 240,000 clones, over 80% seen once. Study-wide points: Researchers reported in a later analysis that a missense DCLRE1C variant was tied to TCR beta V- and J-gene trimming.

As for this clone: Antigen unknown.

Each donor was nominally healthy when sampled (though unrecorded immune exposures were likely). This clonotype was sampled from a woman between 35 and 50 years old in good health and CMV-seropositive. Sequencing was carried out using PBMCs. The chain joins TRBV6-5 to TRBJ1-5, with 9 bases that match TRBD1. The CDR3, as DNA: TGTGCCAGCAGTTACGGGACAGGGCCGAATCAGCCCCAGCATTTT. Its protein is CASSYGTGPNQPQHF.